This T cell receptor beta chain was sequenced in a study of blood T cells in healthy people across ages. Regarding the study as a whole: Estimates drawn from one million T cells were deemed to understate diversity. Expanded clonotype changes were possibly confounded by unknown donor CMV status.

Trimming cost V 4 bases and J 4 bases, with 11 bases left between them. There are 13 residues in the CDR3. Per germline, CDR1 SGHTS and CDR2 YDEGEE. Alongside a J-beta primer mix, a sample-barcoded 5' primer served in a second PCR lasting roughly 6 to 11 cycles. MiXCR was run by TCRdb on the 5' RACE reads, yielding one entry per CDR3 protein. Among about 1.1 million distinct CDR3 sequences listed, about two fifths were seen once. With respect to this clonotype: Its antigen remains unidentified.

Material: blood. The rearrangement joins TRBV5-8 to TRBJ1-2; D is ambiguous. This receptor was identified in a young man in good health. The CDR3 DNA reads TGTGCCAGCAGCCCTGGTCTCCTCTATGGCTACACCTTC. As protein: CASSPGLLYGYTF.